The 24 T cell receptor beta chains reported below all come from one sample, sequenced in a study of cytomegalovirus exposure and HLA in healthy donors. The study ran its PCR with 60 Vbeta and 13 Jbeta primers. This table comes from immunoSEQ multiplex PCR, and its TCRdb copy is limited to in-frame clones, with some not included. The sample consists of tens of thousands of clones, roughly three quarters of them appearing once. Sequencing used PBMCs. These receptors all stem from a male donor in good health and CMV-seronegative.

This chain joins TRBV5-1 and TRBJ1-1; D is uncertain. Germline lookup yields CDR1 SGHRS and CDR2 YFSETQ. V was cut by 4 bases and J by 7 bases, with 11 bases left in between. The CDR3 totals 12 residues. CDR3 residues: CASSPTGGEAFF. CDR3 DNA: TGCGCCAGCAGCCCAACGGGTGGTGAAGCTTTCTTT.

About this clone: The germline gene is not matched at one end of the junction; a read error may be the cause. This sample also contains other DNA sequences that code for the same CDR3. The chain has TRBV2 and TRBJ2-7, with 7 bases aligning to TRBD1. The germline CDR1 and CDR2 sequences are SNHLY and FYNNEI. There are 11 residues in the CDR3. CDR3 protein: CASRAGGEQYF. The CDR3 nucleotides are TGCGCCAGCAGAGCAGGGGGCGAGCAGTACTTC.

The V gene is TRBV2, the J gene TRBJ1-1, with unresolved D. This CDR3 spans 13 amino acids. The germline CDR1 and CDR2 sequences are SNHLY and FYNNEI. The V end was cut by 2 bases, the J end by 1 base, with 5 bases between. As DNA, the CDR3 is TGTGCCAGCAGTGAAAGAGGGAACACTGAAGCTTTCTTT. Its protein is CASSERGNTEAFF.

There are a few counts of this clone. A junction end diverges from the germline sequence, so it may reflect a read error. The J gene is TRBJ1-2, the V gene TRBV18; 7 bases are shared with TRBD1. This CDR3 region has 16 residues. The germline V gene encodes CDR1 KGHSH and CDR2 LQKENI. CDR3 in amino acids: CASSPRQEGAKYGYTF. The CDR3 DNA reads TGTGCCAGCTCACCAAGACAGGAGGGGGCTAAGTATGGCTACACCTTC.

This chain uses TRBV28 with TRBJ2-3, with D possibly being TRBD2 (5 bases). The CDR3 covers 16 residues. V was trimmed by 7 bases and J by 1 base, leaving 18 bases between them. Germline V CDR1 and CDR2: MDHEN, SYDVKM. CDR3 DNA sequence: TGTGCCAGCACCATACCGCCGGACGGGGGCACAGATACGCAGTATTTT. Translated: CASTIPPDGGTDTQYF. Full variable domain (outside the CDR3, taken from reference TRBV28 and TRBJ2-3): DVKVTQSSRYLVKRTGEKVFLECVQDMDHENMFWYRQDPGLGLRLIYFSYDVKMKEKGDIPEGYSVSREKKERFSLILESASTNQTSMYLCASTIPPDGGTDTQYFGPGTRLTVL.

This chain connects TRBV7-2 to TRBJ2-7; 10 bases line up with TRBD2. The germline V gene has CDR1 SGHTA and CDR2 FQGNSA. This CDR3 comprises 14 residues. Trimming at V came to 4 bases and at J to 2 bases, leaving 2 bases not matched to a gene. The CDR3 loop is CASSSGLAPYEQYF. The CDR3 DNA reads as TGTGCCAGCAGCTCGGGACTAGCGCCCTACGAGCAGTACTTC. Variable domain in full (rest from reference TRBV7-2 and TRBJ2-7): GAGVSQSPSNKVTEKGKDVELRCDPISGHTALYWYRQSLGQGLEFLIYFQGNSAPDKSGLPSDRFSAERTGGSVSTLTIQRTQQEDSAVYLCASSSGLAPYEQYFGPGTRLTVT.

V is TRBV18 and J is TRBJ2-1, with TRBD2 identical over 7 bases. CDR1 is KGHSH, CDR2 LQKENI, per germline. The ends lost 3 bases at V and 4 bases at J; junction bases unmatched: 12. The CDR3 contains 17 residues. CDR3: CASSPFAGAVGYNEQFF. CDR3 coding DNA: TGTGCCAGCTCACCGTTCGCGGGAGCGGTTGGGTACAATGAGCAGTTCTTC.

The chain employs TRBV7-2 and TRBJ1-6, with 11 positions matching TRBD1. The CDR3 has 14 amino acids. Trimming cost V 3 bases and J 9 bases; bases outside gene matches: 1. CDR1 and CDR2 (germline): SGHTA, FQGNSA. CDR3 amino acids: CASSLDRGRSPLHF. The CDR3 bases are TGTGCCAGCAGCTTGGACAGGGGGCGTTCACCCCTCCACTTT. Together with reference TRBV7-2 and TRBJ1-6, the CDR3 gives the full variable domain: GAGVSQSPSNKVTEKGKDVELRCDPISGHTALYWYRQSLGQGLEFLIYFQGNSAPDKSGLPSDRFSAERTGGSVSTLTIQRTQQEDSAVYLCASSLDRGRSPLHFGNGTRLTVT.

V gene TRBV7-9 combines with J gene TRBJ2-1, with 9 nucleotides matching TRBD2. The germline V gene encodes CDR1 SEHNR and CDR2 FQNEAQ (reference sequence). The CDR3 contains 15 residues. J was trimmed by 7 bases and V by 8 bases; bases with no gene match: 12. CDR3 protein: CASSWASGTQNEQFF. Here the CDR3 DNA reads TGTGCCAGCTCGTGGGCTAGCGGGACCCAAAATGAGCAGTTCTTC.

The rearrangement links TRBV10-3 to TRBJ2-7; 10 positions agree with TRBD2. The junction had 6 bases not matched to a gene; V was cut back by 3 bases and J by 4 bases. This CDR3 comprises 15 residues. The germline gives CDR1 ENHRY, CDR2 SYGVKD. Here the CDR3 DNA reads TGTGCCATCAGTGAAGGGGTTAGCGGGGGGTACGAGCAGTACTTC. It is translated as CAISEGVSGGYEQYF.

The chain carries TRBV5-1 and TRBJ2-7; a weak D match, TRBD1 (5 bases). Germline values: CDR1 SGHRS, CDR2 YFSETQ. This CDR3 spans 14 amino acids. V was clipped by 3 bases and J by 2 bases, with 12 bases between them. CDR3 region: CASSYDSFTYEQYF. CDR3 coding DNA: TGCGCCAGCAGCTATGACAGTTTCACCTACGAGCAGTACTTC. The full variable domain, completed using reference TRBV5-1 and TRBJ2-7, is KAGVTQTPRYLIKTRGQQVTLSCSPISGHRSVSWYQQTPGQGLQFLFEYFSETQRNKGNFPGRFSGRQFSNSRSEMNVSTLELGDSALYLCASSYDSFTYEQYFGPGTRLTVT.

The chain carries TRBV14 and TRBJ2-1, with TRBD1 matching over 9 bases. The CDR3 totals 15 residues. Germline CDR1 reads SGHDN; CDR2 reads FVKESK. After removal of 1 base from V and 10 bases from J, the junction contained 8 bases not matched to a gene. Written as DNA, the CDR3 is TGTGCCAGCAGCCAAGCAGGACAGGGGATGGAGGAGCAGTTCTTC. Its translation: CASSQAGQGMEEQFF.

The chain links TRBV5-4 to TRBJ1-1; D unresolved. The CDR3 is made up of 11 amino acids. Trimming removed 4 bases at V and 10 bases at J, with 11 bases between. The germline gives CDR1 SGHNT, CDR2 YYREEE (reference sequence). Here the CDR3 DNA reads TGTGCCAGCAGCCTGGGTGGGAGAGCTTTCTTT. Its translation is CASSLGGRAFF.

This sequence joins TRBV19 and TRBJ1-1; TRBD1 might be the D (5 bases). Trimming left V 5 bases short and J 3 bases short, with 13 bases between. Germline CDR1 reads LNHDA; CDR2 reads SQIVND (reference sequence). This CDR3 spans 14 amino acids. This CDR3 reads CASSWGGGDTEAFF. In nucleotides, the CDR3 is TGTGCCAGTAGTTGGGGGGGAGGGGACACTGAAGCTTTCTTT.

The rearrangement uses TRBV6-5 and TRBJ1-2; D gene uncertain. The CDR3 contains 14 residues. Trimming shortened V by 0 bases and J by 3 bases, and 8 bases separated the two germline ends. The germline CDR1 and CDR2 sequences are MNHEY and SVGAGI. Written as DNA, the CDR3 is TGTGCCAGCAGTTACTCGGAGGGCTACTATGGCTACACCTTC. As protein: CASSYSEGYYGYTF.

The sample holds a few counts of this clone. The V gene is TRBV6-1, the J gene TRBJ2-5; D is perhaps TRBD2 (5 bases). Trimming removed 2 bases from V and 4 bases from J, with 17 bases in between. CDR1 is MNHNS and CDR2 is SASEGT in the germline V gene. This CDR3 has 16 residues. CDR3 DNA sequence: TGTGCCAGCAGTGAAATATCGGGGTCAAGTGGAGAGACCCAGTACTTC. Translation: CASSEISGSSGETQYF.

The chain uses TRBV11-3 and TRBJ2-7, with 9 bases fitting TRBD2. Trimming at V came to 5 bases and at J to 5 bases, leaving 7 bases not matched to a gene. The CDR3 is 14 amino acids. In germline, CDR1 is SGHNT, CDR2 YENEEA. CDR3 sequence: CASSRGLASDEQYF. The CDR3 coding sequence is TGTGCCAGCAGCCGGGGACTAGCTTCGGACGAGCAGTACTTC. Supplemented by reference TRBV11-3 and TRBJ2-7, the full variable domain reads EAGVVQSPRYKIIEKKQPVAFWCNPISGHNTLYWYLQNLGQGPELLIRYENEEAVDDSQLPKDRFSAERLKGVDSTLKIQPAELGDSAVYLCASSRGLASDEQYFGPGTRLTVT.

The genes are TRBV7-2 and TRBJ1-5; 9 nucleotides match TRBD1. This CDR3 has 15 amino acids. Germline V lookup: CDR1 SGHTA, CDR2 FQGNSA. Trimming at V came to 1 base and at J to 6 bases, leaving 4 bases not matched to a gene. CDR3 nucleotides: TGTGCCAGCAGCTTAGAACAGGGGGCATTTCAGCCCCAGCATTTT. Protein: CASSLEQGAFQPQHF.

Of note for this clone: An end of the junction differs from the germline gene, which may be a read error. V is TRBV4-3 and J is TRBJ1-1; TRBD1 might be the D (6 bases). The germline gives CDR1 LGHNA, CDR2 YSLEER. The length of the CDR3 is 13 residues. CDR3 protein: CASRQTGNSEAFF. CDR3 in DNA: TGCGCCAGCAGGCAAACAGGGAACTCTGAAGCTTTCTTT.

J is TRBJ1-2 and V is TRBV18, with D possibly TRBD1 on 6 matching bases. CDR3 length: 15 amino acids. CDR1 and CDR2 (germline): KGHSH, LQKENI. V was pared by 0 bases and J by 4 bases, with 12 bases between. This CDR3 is CASSPPRGESYGYTF. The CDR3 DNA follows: TGTGCCAGCTCACCACCCAGGGGCGAATCCTATGGCTACACCTTC.

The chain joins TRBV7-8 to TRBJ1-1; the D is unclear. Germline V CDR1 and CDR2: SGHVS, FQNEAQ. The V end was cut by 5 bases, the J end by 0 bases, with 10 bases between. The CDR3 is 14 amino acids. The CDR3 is CASSQRRVNTEAFF. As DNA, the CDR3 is TGTGCCAGCAGCCAAAGGAGAGTGAACACTGAAGCTTTCTTT.

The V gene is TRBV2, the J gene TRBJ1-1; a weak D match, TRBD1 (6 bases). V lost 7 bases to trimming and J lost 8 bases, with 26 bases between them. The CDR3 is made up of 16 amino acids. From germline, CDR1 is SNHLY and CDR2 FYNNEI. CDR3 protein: CASNQPAGTPFLEAFF. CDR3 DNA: TGTGCCAGCAACCAACCCGCCGGGACACCATTCTTAGAAGCTTTCTTT.

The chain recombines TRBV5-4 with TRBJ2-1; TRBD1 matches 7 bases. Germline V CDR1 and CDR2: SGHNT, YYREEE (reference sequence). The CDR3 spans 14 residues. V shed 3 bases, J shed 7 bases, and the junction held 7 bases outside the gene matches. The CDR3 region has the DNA TGTGCCAGCAGCTCACAGGGGCAGGGGAATGAGCAGTTCTTC. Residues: CASSSQGQGNEQFF.

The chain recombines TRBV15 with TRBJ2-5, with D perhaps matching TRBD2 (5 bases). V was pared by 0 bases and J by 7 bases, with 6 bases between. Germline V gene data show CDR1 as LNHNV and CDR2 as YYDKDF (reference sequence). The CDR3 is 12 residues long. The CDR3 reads CATSRDRGTQYF. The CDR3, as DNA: TGTGCCACCAGCAGAGACCGGGGGACCCAGTACTTC.